One sample yielded the 2 T cell receptor beta chains listed below, sequenced in a study of STAT3 mutations in large granular lymphocyte leukemia. Method: immunoSEQ multiplex PCR; TCRdb's copy keeps in-frame clones and lacks some. The sample holds about 16,000 clones, around four fifths seen once. The antigens of these receptors remain unknown. General study points: Every T-cell large granular lymphocyte leukemia patient had at least one immunodominant TCR beta clonotype.

The material sequenced was peripheral blood mononuclear cells. These receptors were obtained from a man between 50 and 59 years old with T-cell large granular lymphocyte leukemia. Some clones in this sample may be carry-over from other donors' samples.

V usage is TRBV18 and J usage is TRBJ2-7, with TRBD1 matching over 7 bases. CDR3 length equals 14 residues. Germline trimming cut 3 bases from V and 3 bases from J; bases unmatched to any gene: 5. Germline lookup yields CDR1 KGHSH and CDR2 LQKENI. In nucleotides, the CDR3 is TGTGCCAGCTCACCGGACAGGAATTTCTACGAGCAGTACTTC. This encodes CASSPDRNFYEQYF.

The rearrangement uses TRBV27 and TRBJ1-2, with TRBD1 matching 7 bases. The germline V gene has CDR1 MNHEY and CDR2 SMNVEV (reference sequence). V gave up 5 bases and J gave up 4 bases; unmatched junction bases: 7. The length of the CDR3 is 14 residues. In DNA form, the CDR3 reads TGTGCCAGCAGTCGGGCAGGGGGTGCCTATGGCTACACCTTC. This gives the protein CASSRAGGAYGYTF.